The present entry profiles one T cell receptor beta chain with its context. Its antigen is unknown. No much larger clone is present one base from it, and per-base qualities are unavailable. Looking up the germline V gene (reference sequence) yields CDR1 GTSNPN and CDR2 SVGIG. The CDR3 has 12 amino acids, counting the end cysteine and phenylalanine. Just the 36-base CDR3 DNA is kept, in frame starting at base 1. V gives up 2 bases and J gives up 6 bases, and the segment between their germline ends measures 8 bases. The immunoSEQ assay was used to amplify and sequence the TCR beta locus, producing bulk TCR Vbeta CDR3 data. Concerning the study's data processing: CDR3s were excluded if they were non-productive, were shorter than 7 amino acids, or did not start with C or end with F/W. Only specimens with at least 1000 reads were analysed, and clonotypes were defined at the amino acid level. Clonality was calculated as 1 minus Pielou's evenness. To equalize library sizes, abundance-weighted random subsampling with replacement was performed 100 times so that 95% confidence intervals could be reported. Repertoire overlap was quantified using the Morisita overlap index, and the top 40 clones per specimen were examined for overlap with the irAE. TCRdb provides this immuneACCESS table in a form limited to in-frame rearrangements. Some clones are lacking; in checked studies, under half of them reflect an unresolved V gene, and why the rest are absent is not known. The DNA gave D and trimming, while V, J and clone size come from that table. The sample has roughly 23,000 clones on record, 90% to 95% of them singletons. The top ten hold around 1.3% of the sample.

The entry originates in a study of T cells in tumors and immune-related adverse events (dated by TCRdb to 2020 to 2022). Reading the label with the study, this specimen's treatment or condition is: nivolumab (PD-1 blockade) given before sampling. The DNeasy Blood and Tissue Kit was used to extract DNA from formalin-fixed paraffin-embedded specimens. The sequence came from a female donor with metastatic renal cell carcinoma. The sample consisted of lymph node tissue, taken from a patient treated with anti-PD-1 therapy. The sequence is built from TRBV30 and TRBJ2-1; no confident D gene assignment can be made. The base sequence is TGTGCCTGGAGTAGTAACACCAATGAGCAGTTCTTC. Translation gives CAWSSNTNEQFF.